This T cell receptor (beta chain) came from a study of beta chain features in type 1 diabetes. The entirety of the isolated RNA underwent reverse transcription, so expressed TCRB transcripts were sequenced. TCRdb's copy holds only in-frame clones and misses some; the assay was immunoSEQ multiplex PCR. The profile covers a few hundred thousand clones, with roughly 30% appearing a single time and around 0.065% taken by the ten largest. Germline CDR1 reads LNHDA; CDR2 reads SQIVND (reference sequence). The ends were cut back, 5 bases at V and 0 bases at J, with 11 bases in the middle. This CDR3 has 15 amino acids. This clone was counted a few times.

The genes are TRBV19 and TRBJ2-1; a weak D match, TRBD1 (6 bases). This sequence was found in a man aged 18 to 29 in good health. The sequenced material came from naive CD4+ T cells from blood. CDR3 in amino acids: CASSQGPSSYNEQFF. The DNA of the CDR3 is TGTGCCAGTAGTCAGGGGCCGAGCTCCTACAATGAGCAGTTCTTC.